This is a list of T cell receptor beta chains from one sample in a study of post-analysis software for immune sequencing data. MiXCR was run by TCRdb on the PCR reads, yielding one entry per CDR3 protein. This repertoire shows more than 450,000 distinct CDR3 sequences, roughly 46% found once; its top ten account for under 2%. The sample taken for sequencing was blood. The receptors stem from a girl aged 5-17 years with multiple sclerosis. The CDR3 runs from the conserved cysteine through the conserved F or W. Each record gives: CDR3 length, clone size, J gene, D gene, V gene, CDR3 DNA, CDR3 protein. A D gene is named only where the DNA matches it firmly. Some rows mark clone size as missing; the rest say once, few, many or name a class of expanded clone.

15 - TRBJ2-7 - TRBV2 TGTGCCAGCAATGCCGACTGGCGAAACTCCTACGAGCAGTACTTC CASNADWRNSYEQYF
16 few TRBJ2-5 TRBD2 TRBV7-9 TGTGCCAGCAGCTTAGAGCTAGCGGGAGGGGGAGAGACCCAGTACTTC CASSLELAGGGETQYF
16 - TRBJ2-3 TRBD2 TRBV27 TGTGCCAGCAGTCCCACCCCTGCGGGAGGTGGAGATACGCAGTATTTT CASSPTPAGGGDTQYF
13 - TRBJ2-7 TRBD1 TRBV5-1 TGCGCCAGCAGCGTGACAGGGGACAACGAGCAGTACTTC CASSVTGDNEQYF
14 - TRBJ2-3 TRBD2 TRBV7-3 TGTGCCAGCAGCTTTGTTGGGGGGGTGGATACGCAGTATTTT CASSFVGGVDTQYF
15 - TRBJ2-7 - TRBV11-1 TGTGCCAGCAGCGAGATGAGTGGGGGCAGGAACGAGCAGTACTTC CASSEMSGGRNEQYF
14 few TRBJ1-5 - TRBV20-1 TGCAGTGCTAGGGGCCTAAAGGAGGAGCAGCCCCAGCATTTT CSARGLKEEQPQHF
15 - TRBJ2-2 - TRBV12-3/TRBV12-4 TGTGCCAGCACCCCCTCCCTAGCCCACACCGGGGAGCTGTTTTTT CASTPSLAHTGELFF
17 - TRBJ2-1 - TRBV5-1 TGCGCCAGCAGCCCTGGCCGGGCCTATTCCTCCTACAATGAGCAGTTCTTC CASSPGRAYSSYNEQFF
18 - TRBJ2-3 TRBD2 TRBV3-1 TGTGCCAGCAGCCGGAGGACTAGCGGGGGGGAGGGGGGAGATACGCAGTATTTT CASSRRTSGGEGGDTQYF
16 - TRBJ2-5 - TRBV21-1 TGTGCCACCACGGCGACCGGGACACACTACCAAGAGACCCAGTACTTC CATTATGTHYQETQYF
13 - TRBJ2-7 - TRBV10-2 TGCGCCACCAAAGGACGGTCCTCCTACGAGCAGTACTTC CATKGRSSYEQYF
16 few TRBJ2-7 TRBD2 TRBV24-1 TGTGCCACCAGTGATTCGCAGCGGGGAGATTACAATGAGCAGTACTTC CATSDSQRGDYNEQYF
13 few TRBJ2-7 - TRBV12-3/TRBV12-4 TGTGCCAGCTTCAGGCGTTTGGGCGACGAGCAGTACTTC CASFRRLGDEQYF
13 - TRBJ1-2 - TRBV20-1 TGCGGAAGTCCGGGACGGACTAACTATGGCTACACCTTC CGSPGRTNYGYTF
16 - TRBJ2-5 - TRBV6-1 TGTGCCAGCAGGGAGCCCTATATGGGCAGCCAAGAGACCCAGTACTTC CASREPYMGSQETQYF
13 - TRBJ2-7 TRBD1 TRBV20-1 TGCAGTGCTAAGGGACAGGAGGCCCTTGGGCAGTACTTC CSAKGQEALGQYF
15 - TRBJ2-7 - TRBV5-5 TGTGCCAGCAGCTTGGACGGGAGAGGGAACTACGAGCAGTACTTC CASSLDGRGNYEQYF
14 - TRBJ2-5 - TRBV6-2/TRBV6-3 TGTGCCAGTTCCTGGGGCCCTACCCAGAAGACCCAGTACTTC CASSWGPTQKTQYF
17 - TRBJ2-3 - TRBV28 TGTGCCAGCAGCCAAACGTGGACAGCGGGGAGCACAGATACGCAGTATTTT CASSQTWTAGSTDTQYF
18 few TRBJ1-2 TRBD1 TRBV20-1 TGCAGTGCTAGTCCCCCTCCGAAGGACAGGGGGCTAAACTATGGCTACACCTTC CSASPPPKDRGLNYGYTF
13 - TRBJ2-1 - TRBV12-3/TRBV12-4 TGTGCCAGCAGCACCCGACACCTCAATGAGCAGTTCTTC CASSTRHLNEQFF
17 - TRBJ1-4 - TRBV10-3 TGTGCCACCCGACCCCGGGACCAGGGTGCAACTAATGAAAAACTGTTTTTT CATRPRDQGATNEKLFF
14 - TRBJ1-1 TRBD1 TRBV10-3 TGTGCCATCAGGGAGGACAGGGTGAACACTGAAGCTTTCTTT CAIREDRVNTEAFF
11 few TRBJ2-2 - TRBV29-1 TGCAGCGTTGAGGGAACCGGGGAGCTGTTTTTT CSVEGTGELFF
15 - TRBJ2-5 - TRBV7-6 TGTGCCAGCAGCTTAGGAGGGGGAGCGAGAGAGACCCAGTACTTC CASSLGGGARETQYF
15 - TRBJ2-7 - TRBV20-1 TGCAGTGCTAGGATGCCGGGACTCCAGGCCTACGAGCAGTACTTC CSARMPGLQAYEQYF
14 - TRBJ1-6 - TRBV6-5 TGTGCCAGCACCCCATCGAGATTCGGTTCACCCCTCCACTTT CASTPSRFGSPLHF
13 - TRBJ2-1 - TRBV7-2 TGTGCCAGCAGCTTCACGGAGGACAATGAGCAGTTCTTC CASSFTEDNEQFF
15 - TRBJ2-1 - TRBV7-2 TGTGCCAGCAGCGCTGAGGCCGGCTCCTACAATGAGCAGTTCTTC CASSAEAGSYNEQFF
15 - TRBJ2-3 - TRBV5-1 TGCGCCAGCAGCGCGAGGGTTAGGAGCACAGATACGCAGTATTTT CASSARVRSTDTQYF
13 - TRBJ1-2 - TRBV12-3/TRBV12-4 TGTGCCAGCAGTTCCCCCGGGAGCTATGGCTACACCTTC CASSSPGSYGYTF
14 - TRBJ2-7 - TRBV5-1 TGCGCCAGCAGCCCTCCGGACCTCGCCTACGAGCAGTACTTC CASSPPDLAYEQYF
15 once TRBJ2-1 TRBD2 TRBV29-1 TGCAGCGTACTAACCGGGACTAGCGGAAGCAATGAGCAGTTCTTC CSVLTGTSGSNEQFF
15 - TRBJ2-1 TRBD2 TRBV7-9 TGTGCCAGCAGCTTACTTAGCGGGGTTTACAATGAGCAGTTCTTC CASSLLSGVYNEQFF
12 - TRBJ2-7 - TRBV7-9 TGTGCCAGCAGCTTACCCTTCTACGAGCAGTACTTC CASSLPFYEQYF
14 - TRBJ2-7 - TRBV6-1 TGTGCCAGCAGTGAAGTTCAGGAGAGCTACGAGCAGTACTTC CASSEVQESYEQYF
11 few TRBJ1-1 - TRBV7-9 TGTGCCAGCAGCCTACTCGCTGAAGCTTTCTTT CASSLLAEAFF
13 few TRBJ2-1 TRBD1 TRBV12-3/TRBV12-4 TGTGCCAGCAGTTTGGGGGACAGTTCAGAGCAGTTCTTC CASSLGDSSEQFF
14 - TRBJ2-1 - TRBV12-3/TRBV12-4 TGTGCCAGCATTCCCGGGGCCCCTGGGTTAGGGCAGTTCTTC CASIPGAPGLGQFF
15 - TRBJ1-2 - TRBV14 TGTGCCAGCAGCCAAGGGAAAGGGAGGAGCTATGGCTACACCTTC CASSQGKGRSYGYTF
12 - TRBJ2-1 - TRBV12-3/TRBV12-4 TGCGCCAGCAGCGCGGGGTACAATGAGCAGTTCTTC CASSAGYNEQFF
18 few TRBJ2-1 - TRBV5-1 TGCGCCAGCAGCTTGGAGGGACATAAAGTTTCTGCTTACAATGAGCAGTTCTTC CASSLEGHKVSAYNEQFF
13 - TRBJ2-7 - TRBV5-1 TGCGCCAACAGTTCGAGGATCCCCTACGAGCAGTACTTC CANSSRIPYEQYF
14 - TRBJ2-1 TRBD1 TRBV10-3 TGTGCCATCAGGGGGACAGGAGACTACAATGAGCAGTTCTTC CAIRGTGDYNEQFF
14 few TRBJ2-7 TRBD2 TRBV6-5 TGTGCCAGCAGGATTTCCGGGACTAGCGTAGAGCAGTACTTC CASRISGTSVEQYF
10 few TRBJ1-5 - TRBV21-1 TGTGCCAGAGAGTGGCAGCCCCAGCATTTT CAREWQPQHF
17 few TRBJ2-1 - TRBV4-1 TGCGCCAGCAGCCCAGGGCTAGCGCCGACATCCTACAATGAGCAGTTCTTC CASSPGLAPTSYNEQFF
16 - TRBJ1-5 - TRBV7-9 TGTGCCAGCAGCTTATTGGCTAGCGAAGGAAATCAGCCCCAGCATTTT CASSLLASEGNQPQHF
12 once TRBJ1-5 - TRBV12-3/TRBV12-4 TGTGCCAGCAGCCGCGGCAGTCAGCCCCAGCATTTT CASSRGSQPQHF
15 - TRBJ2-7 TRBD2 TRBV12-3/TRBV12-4 TGTGCCAGCAGTTTAGGGCCGGGAGGGCCGAGTGAGCAGTACTTC CASSLGPGGPSEQYF
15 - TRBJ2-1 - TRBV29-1 TGCAGCGTTGAAAGGGCACCCCGGCGATACAATGAGCAGTTCTTC CSVERAPRRYNEQFF
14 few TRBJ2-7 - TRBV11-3 TGTGCCAGCAGCACTAGAGCCCTTCGTCGGGAGCAGTACTTC CASSTRALRREQYF
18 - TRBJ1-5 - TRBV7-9 TGTGCCAGCAGCTTGACACCGACAGCCGGTTATAGCGATCAGCCCCAGCATTTT CASSLTPTAGYSDQPQHF
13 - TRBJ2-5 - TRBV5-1 TGCGCCAGCACGGGGCAGGTCCAAGAGACCCAGTACTTC CASTGQVQETQYF